These T cell receptor beta chains were read from a single sample in a study of T cell changes during pregnancy in multiple sclerosis. Generated by immunoSEQ multiplex PCR, the TCRdb table keeps only in-frame clones and is missing some. The sample has roughly 70,000 clones, approximately 92% seen once. The sample in question was peripheral blood, obtained before pregnancy. All receptors derive from a female donor with multiple sclerosis, enrolled in a pregnancy study. Both conserved end residues are part of each CDR3. The D gene is left open where the match is weak. Clone size is given for some rows only: seen once, a few or many times, or a class if the clone is expanded.

clone_size j_call v_call d_call cdr3_aa cdr3_nt
NA TRBJ2-1 TRBV7-3 NA CASSLGELNNEQFF TGTGCCAGCAGCTTAGGGGAGCTTAACAATGAGCAGTTCTTC
NA TRBJ2-7 TRBV7-9 TRBD2 CASSGGLAGTSYEQYF TGTGCCAGCAGCGGGGGACTAGCGGGTACGTCCTACGAGCAGTACTTC
NA TRBJ2-3 TRBV5-4 NA CASSVGLTDTQYF TGTGCCAGCAGCGTTGGACTCACAGATACGCAGTATTTT
NA TRBJ2-7 TRBV6-1 TRBD1 CASSHRGLNPYEQYF TGTGCCAGCAGCCACAGGGGGCTGAATCCCTACGAGCAGTACTTC
NA TRBJ2-7 TRBV7-2 TRBD2 CASSPGGLAGDEQYF TGTGCCAGCAGCCCAGGGGGTCTAGCGGGAGACGAGCAGTACTTC
NA TRBJ2-1 TRBV6-1 NA CASSRNREGNEQFF TGTGCCAGCAGTAGAAACAGGGAGGGGAATGAGCAGTTCTTC
NA TRBJ2-1 TRBV11-3 TRBD1 CASSPRTGVSYNEQFF TGTGCCAGCAGCCCTAGGACAGGGGTATCCTACAATGAGCAGTTCTTC
NA TRBJ2-7 TRBV4-2 TRBD2 CASSQGLRVAGIEQYF TGTGCCAGCAGCCAAGGGCTTCGAGTAGCGGGAATAGAGCAGTACTTC
NA TRBJ2-3 TRBV19 NA CASSIAGITDTQYF TGTGCCAGTAGTATCGCAGGAATCACAGATACGCAGTATTTT
NA TRBJ2-3 TRBV5-1 TRBD2 CASSSKPTSGRAGVTQYF TGCGCCAGCAGCTCTAAACCAACTAGCGGGAGGGCCGGTGTTACGCAGTATTTT
NA TRBJ1-2 TRBV20-1 NA CSATRFLGYTF TGCAGTGCTACGAGGTTCCTTGGCTACACCTTC
NA TRBJ2-1 TRBV7-9 TRBD2 CASSPPVRGRGDEQFF TGTGCCAGCAGCCCACCGGTCCGCGGGAGGGGTGATGAGCAGTTCTTC
NA TRBJ2-1 TRBV13 TRBD2 CASSFPRESNEQFF TGTGCCAGCAGCTTCCCGCGGGAGAGCAATGAGCAGTTCTTC
NA TRBJ2-1 TRBV11-2 NA CASSVSGSSYNEQFF TGTGCCAGCAGCGTTAGCGGAAGCTCCTACAATGAGCAGTTCTTC
NA TRBJ1-1 TRBV29-1 TRBD1 CSVNRGSNTEAFF TGCAGCGTCAACAGGGGTTCAAACACTGAAGCTTTCTTT
NA TRBJ1-2 TRBV5-6 TRBD1 CASSLRQGSYTF TGTGCCAGCAGCTTGAGACAGGGCAGCTACACCTTC
NA TRBJ1-1 TRBV6-5 NA CASSSRAESTEAFF TGTGCCAGCAGTTCCCGCGCGGAGAGCACTGAAGCTTTCTTT
few TRBJ1-3 TRBV18 NA CASSPPRRGIGNTIYF TGTGCCAGCTCACCACCGAGGAGGGGAATCGGAAACACCATATATTTT
once TRBJ1-2 TRBV5-4 NA CASSLESRAVGGYTF TGTGCCAGCAGCTTGGAGTCCAGGGCCGTCGGTGGCTACACCTTC
NA TRBJ2-3 TRBV27 NA CASRTTRGVTDTQYF TGTGCCAGCAGGACTACTCGGGGTGTCACAGATACGCAGTATTTT
NA TRBJ2-1 TRBV10-2 TRBD1 CASSDHRGYNEQFF TGCGCCAGCAGTGACCACAGGGGTTACAATGAGCAGTTCTTC
NA TRBJ2-1 TRBV29-1 TRBD2 CSVGIGVAGGGVNEQFF TGCAGCGTTGGGATTGGGGTAGCGGGAGGAGGGGTCAATGAGCAGTTCTTC
once TRBJ2-1 TRBV11-1 NA CACKARAENNEQFF TGTGCCTGTAAGGCGAGGGCAGAGAACAATGAGCAGTTCTTC
NA TRBJ2-2 TRBV27 NA CASRSLGELFF TGTGCCAGCAGGTCTTTGGGGGAGCTGTTTTTT
NA TRBJ1-2 TRBV5-6 NA CASSLSANYGYTF TGTGCCAGCAGCTTATCAGCGAACTATGGCTACACCTTC
NA TRBJ2-1 TRBV5-6 NA CASSFSRGNEQFF TGTGCCAGCAGCTTTAGTAGGGGTAATGAGCAGTTCTTC